One sample yielded the 28 T cell receptor beta chains listed below, sequenced in a study of radiation and T cells in renal cell carcinoma. Time point meaning: baseline pretreatment blood. Treatment in this sample: 15 Gy SBRT to primary tumor, nephrectomy 4 weeks later. Profiling relied on immunoSEQ multiplex PCR, and the TCRdb table lists in-frame clones only, not all of them. The sample records roughly 150,000 clones, about 85% being singletons. Sequenced material: blood, taken from a patient whose treatment included radiotherapy and nephrectomy. These receptors came from a woman in her seventies with renal cell carcinoma.

The chain links TRBV21-1 to TRBJ2-7; TRBD2 is the table's D call, not checked against the DNA. TRBV21-1 constitutes a pseudogene. This CDR3 contains 15 residues. The CDR3 spells CASKAGLANSYEQYF. CDR3 coding DNA: TGTGCCAGCAAAGCCGGACTAGCAAACTCCTACGAGCAGTACTTC.

The CDR3 reads CSIGQGDNTGELFF. For the CDR3, the DNA is TGCAGCATCGGACAGGGGGACAACACCGGGGAGCTGTTTTTT. This chain links TRBV29-1 with TRBJ2-2; 10 bases map to TRBD1. Trimming cost V 8 bases and J 2 bases; bases outside gene matches: 5. The CDR3 is 14 amino acids. Germline CDR1 reads SQVTM; CDR2 reads ANQGSEA.

This rearrangement joins TRBV27 to TRBJ1-5; D is unclear. The germline CDR1 and CDR2 sequences are MNHEY and SMNVEV (reference sequence). The CDR3 loop spans 12 amino acids. The V end lost 6 bases, the J end lost 7 bases, and 10 bases lay between the germline ends. In nucleotides, the CDR3 is TGTGCCAGCAGGTCCTTGGGACAGCCCCAGCATTTT. Residues: CASRSLGQPQHF.

The rearrangement uses TRBV18 and TRBJ1-6, with a tentative D call TRBD1 (5 bases). Trimming took 5 bases from V and 5 from J, leaving 10 bases between them. The CDR3 is 14 residues long. Germline V gene lookup returns CDR1 KGHSH and CDR2 LQKENI. The CDR3 region has the DNA TGTGCCAGCTCAAGTGTAGGGGATAATTCACCCCTCCACTTT. Its translation is CASSSVGDNSPLHF.

The count of this clone is one. The chain links TRBV10-3 to TRBJ2-1, with TRBD2 matching 7 bases. The CDR3 has 15 residues. Germline V CDR1 and CDR2: ENHRY, SYGVKD. V lost 4 bases and J lost 6; bases outside the gene matches: 9. CDR3: CAISGAGREFNEQFF. The DNA of the CDR3 is TGTGCCATCAGTGGGGCGGGGAGGGAGTTCAATGAGCAGTTCTTC.

The rearrangement uses TRBV19 and TRBJ1-1; 7 nucleotides agree with TRBD1. Germline assignment: CDR1 LNHDA and CDR2 SQIVND (reference sequence). The CDR3 spans 14 residues. The ends lost 3 bases at V and 4 bases at J; junction bases unmatched: 5. CDR3 bases: TGTGCCAGTAGTATTAGGGGGCGTGTCACTGAAGCTTTCTTT. As protein: CASSIRGRVTEAFF.

This sequence joins TRBV27 and TRBJ1-5, with a possible D match to TRBD1 (5 bases). V lost 2 bases and J 3 bases, leaving 11 bases between the germline ends. There are 15 residues in the CDR3. CDR1 is MNHEY and CDR2 is SMNVEV in the germline V gene (reference sequence). The DNA for the CDR3 is TGTGCCAGCAGTTTAATAGGGGTAGCCAATCAGCCCCAGCATTTT. Translated, it gives CASSLIGVANQPQHF.

The chain carries TRBV9 and TRBJ2-3; D gene ambiguous. CDR3 length: 15 amino acids. In germline, CDR1 is SGDLS, CDR2 YYNGEE. Deletions cut 1 base from V and 2 bases from J, with 11 bases between. The CDR3 loop reads CASSVKRIATDTQYF. The CDR3 DNA is TGTGCCAGCAGCGTAAAGAGAATAGCCACAGATACGCAGTATTTT. The full variable domain, in which reference TRBV9 and TRBJ2-3 provide the parts outside the CDR3, is DSGVTQTPKHLITATGQRVTLRCSPRSGDLSVYWYQQSLDQGLQFLIQYYNGEERAKGNILERFSAQQFPDLHSELNLSSLELGDSALYFCASSVKRIATDTQYFGPGTRLTVL.

The chain couples TRBV28 to TRBJ1-5; possibly TRBD1 for D (5 bases). The CDR3 spans 14 residues. V dropped 2 bases and J dropped 2 bases, with 7 bases sitting between them. Looked up from germline, CDR1 is MDHEN and CDR2 is SYDVKM. This CDR3 is CASSLRRGNQPQHF. The CDR3 nucleotides read TGTGCCAGCAGTTTACGCAGGGGCAATCAGCCCCAGCATTTT.

This clone has a handful of counts. This chain uses TRBV15 with TRBJ1-6; D gene ambiguous. Germline values: CDR1 LNHNV, CDR2 YYDKDF (reference sequence). V lost 8 bases and J 8 bases, leaving 10 bases between the germline ends. CDR3 length equals 12 residues. The CDR3 DNA reads TGTGCCACCCGCTTTGCGGATTCACCCCTCCACTTT. Translating gives CATRFADSPLHF.

The rearrangement links TRBV7-8 to TRBJ2-7, with 9 nucleotides matching TRBD1. Germline CDR1 is SGHVS and CDR2 is FQNEAQ. The length of the CDR3 is 15 residues. V was pared by 4 bases and J by 4 bases, with 8 bases of the junction left unmatched. The CDR3 is CASSSLGQGTYEQYF. The CDR3 DNA follows: TGTGCCAGCAGCTCCTTGGGACAGGGTACGTACGAGCAGTACTTC.

The chain joins TRBV6-6 to TRBJ2-3, with TRBD1 matching 10 bases. This CDR3 is 15 amino acids long. With V trimmed by 6 bases and J by 1 base, 4 bases remained unmatched. Germline-derived CDR1 and CDR2 are MNHNY and SVGAGI (reference sequence). This CDR3 is CASSPGTGGTDTQYF. CDR3 coding DNA: TGTGCCAGCAGCCCCGGGACAGGGGGCACAGATACGCAGTATTTT.

This chain uses TRBV4-3 with TRBJ2-7, with 14 bases identical to TRBD2. V lost 3 bases to trimming and J lost 4 bases; unmatched junction nucleotides: 2. This CDR3 spans 15 amino acids. In germline, CDR1 is LGHNA, CDR2 YSLEER. This CDR3 reads CASSQGLAGVYEQYF. CDR3 in DNA: TGCGCCAGCAGCCAGGGACTAGCGGGGGTTTACGAGCAGTACTTC.

Only a few counts were recorded for this clone. The chain combines TRBV7-2 with TRBJ2-7; TRBD1 agrees at 9 bases. Germline CDR1 reads SGHTA; CDR2 reads FQGNSA. The V and J ends lost 5 bases and 2 bases, in that order; junction bases with no gene match: 4. The CDR3 sequence is 14 residues long. The CDR3 DNA is TGTGCCAGCAGCCTCCGGACAGGGGCCTACGAGCAGTACTTC. Translated, it gives CASSLRTGAYEQYF.

The V gene is TRBV7-2, the J gene TRBJ2-7; D unclear. This CDR3 is 12 amino acids long. CDR1 SGHTA and CDR2 FQGNSA come from the germline V gene. V was cut by 4 bases and J by 4 bases, with 8 bases left in between. CDR3 in DNA: TGTGCCAGCAGCTCAATATCGTACGAGCAGTACTTC. Translation gives CASSSISYEQYF.

This clone turned up a few times. The chain employs TRBV7-3 and TRBJ1-1, with a tentative D call TRBD1 (5 bases). V was trimmed by 3 bases and J by 0 bases, leaving 11 bases between them. The CDR3 spans 15 residues. From germline, CDR1 is SGHTA and CDR2 FQGTGA. The CDR3 bases are TGTGCCAGCAGCTTTAGCAGGGAACTGAACACTGAAGCTTTCTTT. Its protein product is CASSFSRELNTEAFF.

The chain couples TRBV19 to TRBJ1-1; D call uncertain. CDR3 size: 14 residues. Deletions cut 3 bases from V and 1 base from J, with 9 bases between. The V gene's germline CDR1 is LNHDA and CDR2 SQIVND (reference sequence). The CDR3 DNA sequence: TGTGCCAGTAGTATGCAGGATTGGAACACTGAAGCTTTCTTT. Its translation: CASSMQDWNTEAFF.

This chain joins TRBV5-1 and TRBJ2-2, with TRBD1 identical over 8 bases. The CDR3 covers 15 residues. The germline gives CDR1 SGHRS, CDR2 YFSETQ. V dropped 4 bases and J dropped 4; count of bases not matched to a gene: 6. The CDR3 nucleotides are TGCGCCAGCAGCGAGACAGGGGTCCCCACCGGGGAGCTGTTTTTT. As protein: CASSETGVPTGELFF.

This sequence joins TRBV7-8 and TRBJ1-1; no clear D gene. The V end was cut by 1 base, the J end by 4 bases, with 16 bases between. Germline V gene sequence: CDR1 SGHVS, CDR2 FQNEAQ. This CDR3 has 16 residues. CDR3 coding DNA: TGTGCCAGCAGCTTAGAGGAAGGAGGGTATTCCACTGAAGCTTTCTTT. It specifies CASSLEEGGYSTEAFF.

The rearrangement links TRBV6-5 to TRBJ1-2; 7 bases line up with TRBD1. The germline V gene encodes CDR1 MNHEY and CDR2 SVGAGI. The CDR3 has 13 residues. The J segment lost 2 bases and the V segment lost 8 bases, leaving 5 bases of the junction unmatched. The CDR3 spells CASGRQGNYGYTF. As DNA, the CDR3 is TGTGCCAGCGGCCGACAGGGAAACTATGGCTACACCTTC.

The V call is TRBV11-1, the J call TRBJ1-1; D is perhaps TRBD1 (6 bases). Germline V CDR1 and CDR2: SGHAT, FQDESV (reference sequence). This CDR3 has 13 amino acids. V was trimmed by 6 bases and J by 1 base, leaving 9 bases between them. The chain's CDR3 is CASSMTGNTEAFF. DNA for the CDR3: TGTGCCAGCAGTATGACAGGGAACACTGAAGCTTTCTTT.

This chain joins TRBV7-2 and TRBJ1-3; 9 bases align to TRBD1. This CDR3 is built from 15 residues. CDR1 SGHTA and CDR2 FQGNSA come from the germline V gene. The J segment lost 4 bases and the V segment lost 5 bases, leaving 6 bases of the junction unmatched. CDR3 sequence (DNA): TGTGCCAGCAGCACGGACAGGGGAAGGGGAAACACCATATATTTT. As protein: CASSTDRGRGNTIYF.

The rearrangement links TRBV5-1 to TRBJ2-1; 11 bases line up with TRBD2. V shed 3 bases, J shed 6 bases, and the junction held 5 bases outside the gene matches. This CDR3 has 15 amino acids. The germline V gene encodes CDR1 SGHRS and CDR2 YFSETQ. CDR3 region: CASSSLAGEGNEQFF. CDR3 coding DNA: TGCGCCAGCAGCTCACTAGCGGGGGAGGGCAATGAGCAGTTCTTC.

This chain connects TRBV19 to TRBJ2-3, with D perhaps TRBD1 or TRBD2 (6 bases each). From germline, CDR1 is LNHDA and CDR2 SQIVND (reference sequence). The CDR3 is 15 amino acids. With 3 bases removed from V and 3 bases from J, the gap between germline ends came to 13 bases. As DNA, the CDR3 is TGTGCCAGTAGTATCAACGGGGGCCGTACAGATACGCAGTATTTT. This gives the protein CASSINGGRTDTQYF. Based on the CDR3 plus reference TRBV19 and TRBJ2-3, the full variable domain is DGGITQSPKYLFRKEGQNVTLSCEQNLNHDAMYWYRQDPGQGLRLIYYSQIVNDFQKGDIAEGYSVSREKKESFPLTVTSAQKNPTAFYLCASSINGGRTDTQYFGPGTRLTVL.

The chain has TRBV6-5 and TRBJ2-7; TRBD1 agrees at 7 bases. The CDR3 sequence is 15 residues long. Germline loops: CDR1 MNHEY, CDR2 SVGAGI. J gave up 2 bases and V 1 base, and 5 bases lay outside the gene matches. Written as DNA, the CDR3 is TGTGCCAGCAGTTACTGGGGACAGTCTACCTACGAGCAGTACTTC. Its protein product is CASSYWGQSTYEQYF.

The V call is TRBV28, the J call TRBJ2-4; 9 bases agree with TRBD1. Looked up from germline, CDR1 is MDHEN and CDR2 is SYDVKM. Trimming removed 4 bases from V and 2 bases from J; junction bases left unmatched: 3. The CDR3 length is 15 residues. This CDR3 is CASSWDRVTKNIQYF. The CDR3 nucleotides are TGTGCCAGCAGTTGGGACAGGGTGACCAAAAACATTCAGTACTTC.

This clone appeared a single time. V gene TRBV6-1 combines with J gene TRBJ2-7; D gene unclear. Looked up from germline, CDR1 is MNHNS and CDR2 is SASEGT. The CDR3 covers 14 residues. The V end lost 4 bases, the J end lost 1 base, and 11 bases lay between the germline ends. CDR3 residues: CASSAFRYSYEQYF. CDR3 in DNA: TGTGCCAGCAGTGCCTTTCGATATTCCTACGAGCAGTACTTC.

The chain uses TRBV4-2 and TRBJ1-6; D uncertain. The length of the CDR3 is 14 residues. Per germline, CDR1 LGHNA and CDR2 YNFKEQ. Trimming cost V 4 bases and J 6 bases, with 10 bases left between them. The CDR3 DNA reads as TGTGCCAGCAGCCGCACCGAAACTAATTCACCCCTCCACTTT. Translated, it gives CASSRTETNSPLHF.